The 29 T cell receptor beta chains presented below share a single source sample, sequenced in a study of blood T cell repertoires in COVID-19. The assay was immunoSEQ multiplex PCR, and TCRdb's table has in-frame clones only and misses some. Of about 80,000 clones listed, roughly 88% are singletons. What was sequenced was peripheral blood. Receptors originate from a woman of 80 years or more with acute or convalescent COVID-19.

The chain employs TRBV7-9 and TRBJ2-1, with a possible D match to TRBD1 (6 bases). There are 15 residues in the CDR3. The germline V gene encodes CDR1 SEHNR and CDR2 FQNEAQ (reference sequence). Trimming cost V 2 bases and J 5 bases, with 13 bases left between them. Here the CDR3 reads CASSLLAGVNNEQFF. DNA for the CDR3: TGTGCCAGCAGCTTATTGGCAGGGGTGAACAATGAGCAGTTCTTC.

CDR3 DNA: TGTGCCAGTAGTACTAACACCGGGACAGGGGCGTACAATGAGCAGTTCTTC. This translates into CASSTNTGTGAYNEQFF. The gene calls are TRBV19 and TRBJ2-1; 10 bases fit TRBD1. The CDR3 runs to 17 residues. Germline V gene lookup returns CDR1 LNHDA and CDR2 SQIVND (reference sequence). Trimming at V came to 4 bases and at J to 4 bases, leaving 10 bases not matched to a gene.

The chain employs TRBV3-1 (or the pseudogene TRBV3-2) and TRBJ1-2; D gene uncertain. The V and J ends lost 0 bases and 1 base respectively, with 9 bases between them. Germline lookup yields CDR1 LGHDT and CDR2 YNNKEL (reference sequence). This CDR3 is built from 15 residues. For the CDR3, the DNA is TGTGCCAGCAGCCAAGATCTCCCTTATAACTATGGCTACACCTTC. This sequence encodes CASSQDLPYNYGYTF.

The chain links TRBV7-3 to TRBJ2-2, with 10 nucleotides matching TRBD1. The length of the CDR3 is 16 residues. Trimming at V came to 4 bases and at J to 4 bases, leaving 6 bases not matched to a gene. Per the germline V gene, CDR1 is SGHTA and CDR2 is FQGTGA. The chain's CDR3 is CASSSPDRGFTGELFF. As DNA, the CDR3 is TGTGCCAGCAGCTCCCCGGACAGGGGGTTCACCGGGGAGCTGTTTTTT.

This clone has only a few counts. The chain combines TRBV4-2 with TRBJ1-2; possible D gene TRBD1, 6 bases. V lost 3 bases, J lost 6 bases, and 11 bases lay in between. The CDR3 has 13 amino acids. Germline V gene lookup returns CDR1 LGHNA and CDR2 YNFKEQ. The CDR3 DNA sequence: TGTGCCAGCAGCCATAATGAGGGGGATGGCTACACCTTC. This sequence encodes CASSHNEGDGYTF.

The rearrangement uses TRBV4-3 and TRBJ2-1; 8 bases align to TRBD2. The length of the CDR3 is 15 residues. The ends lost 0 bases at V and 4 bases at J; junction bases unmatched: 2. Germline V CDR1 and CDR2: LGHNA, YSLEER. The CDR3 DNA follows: TGCGCCAGCAGCCAAGAAAAGCGGGGGTACAATGAGCAGTTCTTC. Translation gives CASSQEKRGYNEQFF.

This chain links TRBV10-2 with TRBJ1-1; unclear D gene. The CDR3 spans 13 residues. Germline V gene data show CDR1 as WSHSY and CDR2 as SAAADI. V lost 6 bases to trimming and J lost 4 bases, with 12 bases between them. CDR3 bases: TGCGCCAGCAGATCGTCCGGAGCCACTGAAGCTTTCTTT. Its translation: CASRSSGATEAFF.

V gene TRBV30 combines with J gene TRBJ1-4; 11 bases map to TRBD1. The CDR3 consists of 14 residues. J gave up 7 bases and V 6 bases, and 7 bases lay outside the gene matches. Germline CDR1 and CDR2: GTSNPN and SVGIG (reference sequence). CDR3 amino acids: CACLPGTGGEKLFF. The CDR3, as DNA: TGTGCCTGCCTCCCGGGGACAGGGGGTGAAAAACTGTTTTTT.

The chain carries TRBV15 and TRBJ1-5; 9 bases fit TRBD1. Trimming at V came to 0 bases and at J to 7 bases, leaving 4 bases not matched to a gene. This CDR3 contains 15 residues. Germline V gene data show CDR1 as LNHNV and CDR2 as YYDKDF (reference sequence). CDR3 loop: CATSRDHGTGQPQHF. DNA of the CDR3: TGTGCCACCAGCAGAGATCACGGGACAGGGCAGCCCCAGCATTTT.

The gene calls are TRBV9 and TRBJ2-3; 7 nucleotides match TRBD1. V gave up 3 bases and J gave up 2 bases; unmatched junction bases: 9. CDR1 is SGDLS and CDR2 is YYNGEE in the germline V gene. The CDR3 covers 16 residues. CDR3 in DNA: TGTGCCAGCAGCGCTTGGGACAGAATCATCACAGATACGCAGTATTTT. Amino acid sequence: CASSAWDRIITDTQYF.

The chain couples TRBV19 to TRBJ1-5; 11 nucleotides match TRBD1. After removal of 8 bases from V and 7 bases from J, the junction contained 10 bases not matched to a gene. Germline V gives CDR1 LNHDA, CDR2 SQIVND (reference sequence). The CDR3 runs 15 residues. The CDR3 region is CASGERTGGWQPQHF. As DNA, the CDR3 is TGTGCCAGTGGGGAAAGGACAGGGGGCTGGCAGCCCCAGCATTTT. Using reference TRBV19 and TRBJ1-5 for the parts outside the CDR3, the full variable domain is DGGITQSPKYLFRKEGQNVTLSCEQNLNHDAMYWYRQDPGQGLRLIYYSQIVNDFQKGDIAEGYSVSREKKESFPLTVTSAQKNPTAFYLCASGERTGGWQPQHFGDGTRLSIL.

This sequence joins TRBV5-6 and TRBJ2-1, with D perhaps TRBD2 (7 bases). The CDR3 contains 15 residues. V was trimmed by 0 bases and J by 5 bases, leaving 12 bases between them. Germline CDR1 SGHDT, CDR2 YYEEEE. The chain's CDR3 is CASSLAQRDNNEQFF. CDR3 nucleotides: TGTGCCAGCAGCTTGGCCCAGCGGGACAACAATGAGCAGTTCTTC.

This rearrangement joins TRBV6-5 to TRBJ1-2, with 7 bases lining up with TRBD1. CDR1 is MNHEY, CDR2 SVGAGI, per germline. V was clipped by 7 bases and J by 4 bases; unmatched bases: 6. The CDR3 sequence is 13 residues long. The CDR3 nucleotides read TGTGCCAGCATCGCACAGGGGTCCTATGGCTACACCTTC. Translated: CASIAQGSYGYTF.

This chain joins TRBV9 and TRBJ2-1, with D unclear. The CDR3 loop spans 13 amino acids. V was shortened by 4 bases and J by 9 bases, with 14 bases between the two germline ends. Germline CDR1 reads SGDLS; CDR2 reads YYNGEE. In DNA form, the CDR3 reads TGTGCCAGCAGCCCCCACCCTTACTCTGAGCAGTTCTTC. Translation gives CASSPHPYSEQFF. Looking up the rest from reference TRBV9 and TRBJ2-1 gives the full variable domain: DSGVTQTPKHLITATGQRVTLRCSPRSGDLSVYWYQQSLDQGLQFLIQYYNGEERAKGNILERFSAQQFPDLHSELNLSSLELGDSALYFCASSPHPYSEQFFGPGTRLTVL.

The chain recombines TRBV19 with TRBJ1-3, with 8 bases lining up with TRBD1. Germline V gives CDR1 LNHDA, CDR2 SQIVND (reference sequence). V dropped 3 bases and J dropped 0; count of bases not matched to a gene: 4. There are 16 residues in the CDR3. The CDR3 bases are TGTGCCAGTAGTATGACTGGGACAGGCTCTGGAAACACCATATATTTT. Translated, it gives CASSMTGTGSGNTIYF.

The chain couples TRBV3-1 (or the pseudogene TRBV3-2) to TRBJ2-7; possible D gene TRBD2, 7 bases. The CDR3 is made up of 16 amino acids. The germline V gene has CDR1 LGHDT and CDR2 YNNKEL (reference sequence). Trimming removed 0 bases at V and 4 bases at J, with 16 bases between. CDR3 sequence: CASSQDCRGGWYEQYF. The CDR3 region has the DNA TGTGCCAGCAGCCAAGATTGTCGCGGGGGCTGGTACGAGCAGTACTTC.

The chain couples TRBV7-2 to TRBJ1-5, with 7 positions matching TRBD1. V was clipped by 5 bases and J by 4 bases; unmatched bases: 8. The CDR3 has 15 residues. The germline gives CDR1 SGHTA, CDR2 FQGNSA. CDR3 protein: CASSTRTGTNQPQHF. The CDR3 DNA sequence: TGTGCCAGCAGCACCCGGACAGGAACGAATCAGCCCCAGCATTTT.

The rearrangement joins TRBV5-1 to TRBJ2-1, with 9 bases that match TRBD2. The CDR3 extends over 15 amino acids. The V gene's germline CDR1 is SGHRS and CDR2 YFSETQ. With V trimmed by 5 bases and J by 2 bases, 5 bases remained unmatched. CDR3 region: CASRIGTSPYNEQFF. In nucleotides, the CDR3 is TGCGCCAGCAGAATCGGGACTAGCCCCTACAATGAGCAGTTCTTC.

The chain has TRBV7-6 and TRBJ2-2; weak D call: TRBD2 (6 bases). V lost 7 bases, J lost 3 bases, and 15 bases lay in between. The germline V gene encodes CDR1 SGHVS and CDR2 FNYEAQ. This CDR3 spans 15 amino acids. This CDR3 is CASTPRTGDTGELFF. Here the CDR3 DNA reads TGTGCCAGCACCCCTCGGACGGGGGACACCGGGGAGCTGTTTTTT.

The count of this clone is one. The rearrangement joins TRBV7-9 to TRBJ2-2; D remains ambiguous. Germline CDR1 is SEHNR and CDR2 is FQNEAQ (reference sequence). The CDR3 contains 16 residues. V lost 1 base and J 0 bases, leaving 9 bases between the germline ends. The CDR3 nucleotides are TGTGCCAGCAGCTTAGGAGCTCTCGCGAACACCGGGGAGCTGTTTTTT. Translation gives CASSLGALANTGELFF.

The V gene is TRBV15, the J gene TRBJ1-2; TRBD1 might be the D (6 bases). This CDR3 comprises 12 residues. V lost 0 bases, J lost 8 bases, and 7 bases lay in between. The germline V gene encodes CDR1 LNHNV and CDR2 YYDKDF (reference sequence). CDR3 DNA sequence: TGTGCCACCAGCAGAGAACAGGGAGGCTACACCTTC. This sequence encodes CATSREQGGYTF.

DNA for the CDR3: TGTGCCAGCAGCCTGGGCGGGCGATTTGGTGAGCAGTTCTTC. Its protein product is CASSLGGRFGEQFF. V and J are TRBV7-9 and TRBJ2-1, with D possibly matching TRBD2 (5 bases). The V and J ends lost 5 bases and 9 bases respectively, with 17 bases between them. The CDR3 length is 14 residues. CDR1 and CDR2 from the germline V gene are SEHNR and FQNEAQ (reference sequence).

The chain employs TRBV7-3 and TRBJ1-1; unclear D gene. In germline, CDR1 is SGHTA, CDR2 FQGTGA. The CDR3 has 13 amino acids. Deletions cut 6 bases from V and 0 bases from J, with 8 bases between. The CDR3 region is CASRGSMNTEAFF. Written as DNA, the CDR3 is TGTGCCAGCAGGGGCTCCATGAACACTGAAGCTTTCTTT.

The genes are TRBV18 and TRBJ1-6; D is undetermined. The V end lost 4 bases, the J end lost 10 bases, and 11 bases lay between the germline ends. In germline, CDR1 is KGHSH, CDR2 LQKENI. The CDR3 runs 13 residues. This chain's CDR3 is CASSRGGDSPLHF. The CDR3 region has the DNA TGTGCCAGCTCACGAGGAGGCGACTCACCCCTCCACTTT.

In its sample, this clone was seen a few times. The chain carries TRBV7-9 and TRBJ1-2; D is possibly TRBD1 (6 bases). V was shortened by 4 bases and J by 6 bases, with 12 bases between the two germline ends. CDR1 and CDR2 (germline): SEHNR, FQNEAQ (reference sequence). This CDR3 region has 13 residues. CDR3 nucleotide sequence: TGTGCCAGCAGCTCCCACAGGGCGGATGGCTACACCTTC. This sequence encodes CASSSHRADGYTF.

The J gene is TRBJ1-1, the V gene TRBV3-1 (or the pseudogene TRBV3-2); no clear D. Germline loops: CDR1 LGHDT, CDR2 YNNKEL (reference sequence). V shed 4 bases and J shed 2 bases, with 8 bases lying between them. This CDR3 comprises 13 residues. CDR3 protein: CASSLGLNTEAFF. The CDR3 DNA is TGTGCCAGCAGCCTCGGTCTAAACACTGAAGCTTTCTTT.

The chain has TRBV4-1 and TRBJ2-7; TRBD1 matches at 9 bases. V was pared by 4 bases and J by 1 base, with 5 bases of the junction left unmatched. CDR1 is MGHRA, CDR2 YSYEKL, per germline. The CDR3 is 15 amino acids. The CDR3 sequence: CASSRGQGTSYEQYF. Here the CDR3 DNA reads TGCGCCAGCAGCCGCGGACAGGGGACATCCTACGAGCAGTACTTC.

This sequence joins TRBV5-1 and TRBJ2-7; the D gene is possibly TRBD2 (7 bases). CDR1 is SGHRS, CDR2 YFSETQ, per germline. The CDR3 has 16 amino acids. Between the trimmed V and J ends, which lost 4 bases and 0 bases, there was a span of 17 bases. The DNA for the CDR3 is TGCGCCAGCAGCCCGGGGGGCGGGGGAAGCTCCTACGAGCAGTACTTC. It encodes CASSPGGGGSSYEQYF.

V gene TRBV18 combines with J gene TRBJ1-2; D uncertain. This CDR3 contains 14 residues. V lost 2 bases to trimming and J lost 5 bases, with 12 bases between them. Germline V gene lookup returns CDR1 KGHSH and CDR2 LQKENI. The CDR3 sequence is CASSPDGRTYGYTF. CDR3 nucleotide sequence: TGTGCCAGCTCACCAGATGGACGGACTTATGGCTACACCTTC.